This TCR beta chain was retrieved from a study of response to subunit inactivated influenza vaccine. In TCRdb, the RT-PCR reads were re-called with MiXCR into one record per CDR3 protein. The sample shows 500,000 to 600,000 distinct CDR3 sequences, less than 10% of them seen only once. There are many counts of this clonotype. This sequence originates from a man aged 45 to 75 who received an inactivated influenza vaccine. The sequences come from PBMCs from blood, collected around 25 months after vaccination.

The CDR3 protein is CSAGDRGLVETQYF. The CDR3 DNA is TGCAGTGCTGGGGACAGGGGGCTGGTAGAGACCCAGTACTTC. V usage is TRBV20-1 and J usage is TRBJ2-5, with 12 nucleotides matching TRBD1. With 5 bases clipped from V and 4 bases from J, the junction kept 5 bases outside the gene matches. Germline CDR1 DFQATT, CDR2 SNEGSKA (reference sequence). The CDR3 consists of 14 residues.